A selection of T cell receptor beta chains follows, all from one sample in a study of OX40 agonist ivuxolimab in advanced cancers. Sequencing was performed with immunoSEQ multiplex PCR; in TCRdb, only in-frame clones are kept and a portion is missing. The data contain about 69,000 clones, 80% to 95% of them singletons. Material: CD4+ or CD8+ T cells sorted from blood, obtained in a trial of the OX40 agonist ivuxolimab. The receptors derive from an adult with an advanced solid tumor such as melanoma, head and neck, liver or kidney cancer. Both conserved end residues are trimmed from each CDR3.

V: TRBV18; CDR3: ASSPRGTRYQETQY
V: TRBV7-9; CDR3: ASSLSGQGTYNEQF
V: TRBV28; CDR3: ASSLSSTGLAGYNEQF
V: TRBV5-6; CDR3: ASSQQLAGGYEQY
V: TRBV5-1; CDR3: ASSQREDALNGYT
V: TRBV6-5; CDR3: ASSKPTAREVTQY
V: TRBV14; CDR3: ASSQQQGYAEAF
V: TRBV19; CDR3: ASSSDRGSYNEQF
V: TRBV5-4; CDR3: ASSLGGSTGVNQPQH
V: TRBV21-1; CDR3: ASSKFWTGDTEAF
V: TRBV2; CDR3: ASGGAKNSNQPQH
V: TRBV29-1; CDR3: SVVREDAYEQY
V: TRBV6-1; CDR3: ASSGDRY
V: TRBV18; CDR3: ASSTTSGRTYEQY
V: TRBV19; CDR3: ASSAGTIVGYT
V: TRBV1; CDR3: TSSQDARSTDTQY
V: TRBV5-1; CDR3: ASSLVAGDSYEQY
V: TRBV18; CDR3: ASSPAWGGETQY
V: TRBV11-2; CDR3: ASSFGRLYSGNTIY
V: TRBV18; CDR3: ASSPTGSVSYEQY
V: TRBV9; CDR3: ASSTLAGGFTGELF
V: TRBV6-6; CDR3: AGTPGQGAGELF
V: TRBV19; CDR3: ASSIDHAQTVSYEQY
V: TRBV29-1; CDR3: SALPVTEAF
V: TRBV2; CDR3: ASSTQGTGELF
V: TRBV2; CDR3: ASSYQAEQF
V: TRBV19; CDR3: ASSSRSGYGYT
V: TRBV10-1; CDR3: ASSDLQGNLETQY
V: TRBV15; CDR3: ATSRSTSTNEKLF
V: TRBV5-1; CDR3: ASSIDTNTEAF
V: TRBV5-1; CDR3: ASSSGQSAETQY
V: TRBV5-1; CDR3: ASSLEAGPAYEQY
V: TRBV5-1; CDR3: ASSTGVAGANVLT
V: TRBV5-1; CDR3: ASSRSTGTNEKLF
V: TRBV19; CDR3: ASSTRDLVNEQF
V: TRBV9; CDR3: ASSATIQYSGNTIY
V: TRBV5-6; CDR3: ASSSQGIDTQY
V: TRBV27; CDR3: ASSLWGSGEQY